This T cell receptor (beta chain) appears in the sequencing data of a study of T cells after yellow fever vaccination. TCRdb fed the 5' RACE reads into MiXCR, producing one record per CDR3 protein. The sample carries about 300,000 distinct CDR3 sequences, about 10% recorded once. The study's findings and limits: Subsequent booster samples again held most clones from primary vaccination (around 96% CD4, about 86% CD8).

In this sample, this clonotype turned up a few times. Its target is not known. Looked up from germline, CDR1 is SGHVS and CDR2 is FNYEAQ. The J segment lost 5 bases and the V segment lost 2 bases, leaving 7 bases of the junction unmatched. This CDR3 has 17 amino acids. The source of this sequence is a man aged 18 to 30 who received the YFV17D yellow fever vaccine. This specimen was CD4+ T cells sorted from PBMCs, taken 5 days after the yellow fever booster vaccination. The chain is built from TRBV7-6 and TRBJ1-4, with 11 bases aligning to TRBD1. CDR3 coding DNA: TGTGCCAGCAGCTTACGAACCGGGACAGGGGGGAATGAAAAACTGTTTTTT. Protein product: CASSLRTGTGGNEKLFF.